This passage covers 14 T cell receptor beta chains from one sample sequenced in a study of beta chain features in type 1 diabetes. Sequencing targeted expressed TCRB transcripts, as all isolated RNA had been reverse transcribed. The table came from immunoSEQ multiplex PCR; TCRdb's copy has only in-frame clones and leaves some out. This sample has 300,000 or so clones, with approximately 15% found just once. Study-wide results and limits: Moderate but significant shortening of TCRB CDR3s was recorded in all four CD4+ subsets from Type 1 diabetes patients.

Their target antigens are unknown. What was sequenced was naive CD4+ T cells from blood. Source of these receptors: a young woman with type 1 diabetes.

This chain joins TRBV5-1 and TRBJ2-1; TRBD2 matches at 9 bases. The CDR3 consists of 15 residues. With 4 bases clipped from V and 4 bases from J, the junction kept 6 bases outside the gene matches. Per the germline V gene, CDR1 is SGHRS and CDR2 is YFSETQ. The DNA for the CDR3 is TGCGCCAGCAGCGCCGGGACTAGCCGATACAATGAGCAGTTCTTC. This sequence encodes CASSAGTSRYNEQFF. The full variable domain, in which reference TRBV5-1 and TRBJ2-1 provide the parts outside the CDR3, is KAGVTQTPRYLIKTRGQQVTLSCSPISGHRSVSWYQQTPGQGLQFLFEYFSETQRNKGNFPGRFSGRQFSNSRSEMNVSTLELGDSALYLCASSAGTSRYNEQFFGPGTRLTVL.

In nucleotides, the CDR3 is TGCAGCGTCAAGCCCCTCCAAGAGACCCAGTACTTC. It translates to CSVKPLQETQYF. V usage is TRBV29-1 and J usage is TRBJ2-5; no clear D. Deletions cut 6 bases from V and 1 base from J, with 9 bases between. The CDR3 runs 12 residues. CDR1 is SQVTM, CDR2 ANQGSEA, per germline.

The V and J genes are TRBV9 and TRBJ2-5; 7 nucleotides match TRBD1. J lost 2 bases, V lost 4 bases, and 11 bases had no gene match. There are 16 residues in the CDR3. Germline lookup yields CDR1 SGDLS and CDR2 YYNGEE. The CDR3 loop is CASSLNPGTVQETQYF. CDR3 coding DNA: TGTGCCAGCAGCCTCAACCCGGGGACAGTACAAGAGACCCAGTACTTC.

The chain recombines TRBV28 with TRBJ1-1; TRBD1 might be the D (5 bases). Looked up from germline, CDR1 is MDHEN and CDR2 is SYDVKM. V lost 2 bases to trimming and J lost 6 bases, with 10 bases between them. CDR3 length: 13 residues. The CDR3 sequence is CASSLQGRAEAFF. CDR3 coding DNA: TGTGCCAGCAGTTTACAGGGTCGGGCTGAAGCTTTCTTT.

There are a few counts of this clone. The genes are TRBV5-1 and TRBJ2-1; 8 positions agree with TRBD1. Germline CDR1 reads SGHRS; CDR2 reads YFSETQ. The CDR3 is made up of 18 amino acids. The V and J ends lost 4 bases and 0 bases, in that order; junction bases with no gene match: 12. CDR3 bases: TGCGCCAGCAGCCCTACGAGAGGACAGGGCAGCTCCTACAATGAGCAGTTCTTC. Its protein is CASSPTRGQGSSYNEQFF.

This chain links TRBV10-3 with TRBJ2-5; 7 bases fit TRBD1. This CDR3 spans 15 amino acids. The V gene's germline CDR1 is ENHRY and CDR2 SYGVKD. V was pared by 4 bases and J by 1 base, with 6 bases of the junction left unmatched. The CDR3 spells CAISGVRGLQETQYF. The DNA for the CDR3 is TGTGCCATCAGTGGTGTGAGGGGGCTCCAAGAGACCCAGTACTTC.

V is TRBV28 and J is TRBJ1-2, with D unresolved. V was clipped by 3 bases and J by 8 bases, with 7 bases between them. Germline CDR1 reads MDHEN; CDR2 reads SYDVKM. CDR3 length equals 11 residues. The DNA of the CDR3 is TGTGCCAGCAGTTTGATGCAGGGCTACACCTTC. Its protein product is CASSLMQGYTF.

The table lists this clone with a few counts. The chain couples TRBV5-4 to TRBJ2-5, with 8 nucleotides matching TRBD1. Germline trimming cut 6 bases from V and 2 bases from J; bases unmatched to any gene: 9. This CDR3 contains 15 residues. Germline CDR1 reads SGHNT; CDR2 reads YYREEE (reference sequence). The CDR3 DNA reads as TGTGCCAGCACACTCCGGGACAGGCCTCAAGAGACCCAGTACTTC. Its protein product is CASTLRDRPQETQYF.

On this clone itself: The same CDR3 arises from other DNA sequences in this sample as well. V is TRBV29-1 and J is TRBJ1-1; no firm D call. Germline CDR1 and CDR2: SQVTM and ANQGSEA. This CDR3 has 13 amino acids. Deletions cut 4 bases from V and 0 bases from J, with 9 bases between. CDR3 region: CSVAGRMNTEAFF. CDR3 in DNA: TGCAGCGTTGCTGGCCGCATGAACACTGAAGCTTTCTTT.

J is TRBJ1-3 and V is TRBV29-1, with TRBD1 matching 7 bases. This CDR3 is built from 16 residues. Germline V gives CDR1 SQVTM, CDR2 ANQGSEA. V lost 0 bases to trimming and J lost 0 bases; unmatched junction nucleotides: 5. CDR3 loop: CSVEDFTGDSGNTIYF. CDR3 nucleotide sequence: TGCAGCGTTGAAGACTTTACAGGGGACTCTGGAAACACCATATATTTT.

V and J are TRBV7-2 and TRBJ2-3, with no clear D. Trimming took 1 base from V and 5 from J, leaving 7 bases between them. The CDR3 loop spans 13 amino acids. Germline V lookup: CDR1 SGHTA, CDR2 FQGNSA. The CDR3 loop reads CASSLDFIDTQYF. CDR3 coding DNA: TGTGCCAGCAGCTTAGACTTTATAGATACGCAGTATTTT.

The chain links TRBV11-2 to TRBJ2-3; perhaps TRBD1 as D (6 bases). V was cut by 6 bases and J by 1 base, with 8 bases left in between. In germline, CDR1 is SGHAT, CDR2 FQNNGV. CDR3 length: 13 residues. DNA for the CDR3: TGTGCCAGCAGGAGACAGGGCACAGATACGCAGTATTTT. Residues: CASRRQGTDTQYF.

This clone was found a few times. The V and J genes are TRBV9 and TRBJ2-4; 7 positions match TRBD2. The CDR3 is 15 amino acids. With 0 bases clipped from V and 6 bases from J, the junction kept 6 bases outside the gene matches. Germline V CDR1 and CDR2: SGDLS, YYNGEE. The chain's CDR3 is CASSVAGGSGNIQYF. The CDR3 DNA is TGTGCCAGCAGCGTAGCGGGCGGGAGTGGAAACATTCAGTACTTC.

The V and J genes are TRBV30 and TRBJ1-3; D ambiguous. The germline V and J ends were trimmed by 4 bases and 3 bases, with 4 bases remaining between them. Germline-derived CDR1 and CDR2 are GTSNPN and SVGIG (reference sequence). CDR3 size: 11 residues. CDR3 coding DNA: TGTGCCTGGAATATTGGAAACACCATATATTTT. Translated, it gives CAWNIGNTIYF.